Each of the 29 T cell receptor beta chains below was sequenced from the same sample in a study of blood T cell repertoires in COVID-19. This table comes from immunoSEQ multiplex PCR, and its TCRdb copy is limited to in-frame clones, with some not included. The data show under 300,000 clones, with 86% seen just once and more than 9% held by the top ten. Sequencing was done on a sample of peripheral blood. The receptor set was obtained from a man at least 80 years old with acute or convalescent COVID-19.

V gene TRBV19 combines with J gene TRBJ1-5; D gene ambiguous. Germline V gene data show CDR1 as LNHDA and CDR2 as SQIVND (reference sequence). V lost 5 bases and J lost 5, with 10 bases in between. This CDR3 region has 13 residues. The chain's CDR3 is CASSDYGYQPQHF. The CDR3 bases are TGTGCCAGTAGTGACTACGGGTATCAGCCCCAGCATTTT.

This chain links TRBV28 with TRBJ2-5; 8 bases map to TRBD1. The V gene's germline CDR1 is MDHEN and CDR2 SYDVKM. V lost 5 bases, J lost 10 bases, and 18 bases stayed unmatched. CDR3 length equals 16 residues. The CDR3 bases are TGTGCCAGCAGTCCTTCCTCGACAGGGGACATAAGTAACCAGTACTTC. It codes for CASSPSSTGDISNQYF.

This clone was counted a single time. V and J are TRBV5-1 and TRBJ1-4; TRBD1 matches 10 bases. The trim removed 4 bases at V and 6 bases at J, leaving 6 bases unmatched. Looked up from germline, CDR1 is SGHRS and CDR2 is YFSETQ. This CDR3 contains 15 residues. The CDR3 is CASSPGGTGDEKLFF. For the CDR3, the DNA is TGCGCCAGCAGCCCGGGAGGGACAGGGGATGAAAAACTGTTTTTT. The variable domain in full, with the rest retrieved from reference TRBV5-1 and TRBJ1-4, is KAGVTQTPRYLIKTRGQQVTLSCSPISGHRSVSWYQQTPGQGLQFLFEYFSETQRNKGNFPGRFSGRQFSNSRSEMNVSTLELGDSALYLCASSPGGTGDEKLFFGSGTQLSVL.

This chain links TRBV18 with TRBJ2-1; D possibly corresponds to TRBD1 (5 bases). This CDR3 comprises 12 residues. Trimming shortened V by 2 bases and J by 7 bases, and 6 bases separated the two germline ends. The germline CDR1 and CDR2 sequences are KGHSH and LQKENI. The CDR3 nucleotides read TGTGCCAGCTCACCAAAGGGGAATGAGCAGTTCTTC. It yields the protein CASSPKGNEQFF.

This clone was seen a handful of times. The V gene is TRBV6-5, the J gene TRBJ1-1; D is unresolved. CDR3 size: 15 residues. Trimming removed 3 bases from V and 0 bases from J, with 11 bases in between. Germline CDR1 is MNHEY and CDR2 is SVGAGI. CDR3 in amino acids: CASSYATVMNTEAFF. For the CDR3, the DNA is TGTGCCAGCAGTTATGCTACGGTCATGAACACTGAAGCTTTCTTT.

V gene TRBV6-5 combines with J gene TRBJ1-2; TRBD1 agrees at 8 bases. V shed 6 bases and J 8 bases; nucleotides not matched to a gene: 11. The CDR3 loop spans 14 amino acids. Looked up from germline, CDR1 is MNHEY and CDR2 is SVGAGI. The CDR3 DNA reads TGTGCCAGCAGAAACCAGGGGGCCGGGGGCGGCTACACCTTC. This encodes CASRNQGAGGGYTF.

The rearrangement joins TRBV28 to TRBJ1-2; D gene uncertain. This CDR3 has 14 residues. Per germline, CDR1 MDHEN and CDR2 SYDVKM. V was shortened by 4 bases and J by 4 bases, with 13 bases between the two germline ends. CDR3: CASSSHRGAYGYTF. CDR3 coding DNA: TGTGCCAGCAGTTCCCATCGGGGTGCCTATGGCTACACCTTC.

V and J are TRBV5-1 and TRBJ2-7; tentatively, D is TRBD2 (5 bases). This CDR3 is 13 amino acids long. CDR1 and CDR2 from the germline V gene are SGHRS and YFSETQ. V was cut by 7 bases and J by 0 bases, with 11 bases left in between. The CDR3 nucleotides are TGCGCCAGCGGCCCGGGGAGCTCCTACGAGCAGTACTTC. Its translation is CASGPGSSYEQYF.

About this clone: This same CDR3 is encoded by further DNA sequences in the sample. CDR3 sequence: CASSLPGGTGELFF. CDR3 sequence (DNA): TGTGCCAGCAGTTTACCAGGGGGCACCGGGGAGCTGTTTTTT. The V and J genes are TRBV28 and TRBJ2-2, with 7 positions matching TRBD1. The CDR3 consists of 14 residues. Trimming took 2 bases from V and 4 from J; bases not matched to a gene: 1. CDR1 and CDR2 from the germline V gene are MDHEN and SYDVKM.

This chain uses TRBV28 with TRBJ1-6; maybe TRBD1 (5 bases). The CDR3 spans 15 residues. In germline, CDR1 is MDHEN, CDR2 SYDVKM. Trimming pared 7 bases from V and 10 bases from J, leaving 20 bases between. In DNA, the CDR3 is TGTGCCAGCATCCCCAGGGAGGGGTCTGGATCACCCCTCCACTTT. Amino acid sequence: CASIPREGSGSPLHF.

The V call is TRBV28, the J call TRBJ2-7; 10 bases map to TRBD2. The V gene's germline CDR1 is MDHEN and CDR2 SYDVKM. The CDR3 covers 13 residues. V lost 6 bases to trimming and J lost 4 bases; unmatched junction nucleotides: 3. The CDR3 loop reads CASSETSGYEQYF. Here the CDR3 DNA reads TGTGCCAGCAGCGAGACTAGCGGGTACGAGCAGTACTTC.

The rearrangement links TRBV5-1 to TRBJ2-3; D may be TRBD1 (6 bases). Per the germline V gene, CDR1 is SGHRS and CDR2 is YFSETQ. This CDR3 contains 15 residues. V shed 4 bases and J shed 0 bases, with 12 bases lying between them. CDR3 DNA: TGCGCCAGCAGCATAGCAGGGGTTAGCACAGATACGCAGTATTTT. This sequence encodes CASSIAGVSTDTQYF.

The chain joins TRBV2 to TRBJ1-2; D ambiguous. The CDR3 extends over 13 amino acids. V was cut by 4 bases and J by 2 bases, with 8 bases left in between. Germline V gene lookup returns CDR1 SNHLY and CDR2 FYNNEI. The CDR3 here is CASSGMENYGYTF. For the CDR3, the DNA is TGTGCCAGCAGTGGGATGGAGAACTATGGCTACACCTTC.

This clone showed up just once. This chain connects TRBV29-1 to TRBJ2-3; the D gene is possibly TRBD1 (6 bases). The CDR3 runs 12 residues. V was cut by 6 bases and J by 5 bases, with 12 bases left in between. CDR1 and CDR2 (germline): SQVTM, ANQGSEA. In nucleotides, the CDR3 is TGCAGCGTGAGGGGGAAGATAGATACGCAGTATTTT. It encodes CSVRGKIDTQYF.

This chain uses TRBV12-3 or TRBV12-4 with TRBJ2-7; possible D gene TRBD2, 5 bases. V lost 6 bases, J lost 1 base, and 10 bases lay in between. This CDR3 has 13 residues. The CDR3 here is CASRPPGSYEQYF. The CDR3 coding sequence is TGTGCCAGCAGACCTCCGGGATCCTACGAGCAGTACTTC.

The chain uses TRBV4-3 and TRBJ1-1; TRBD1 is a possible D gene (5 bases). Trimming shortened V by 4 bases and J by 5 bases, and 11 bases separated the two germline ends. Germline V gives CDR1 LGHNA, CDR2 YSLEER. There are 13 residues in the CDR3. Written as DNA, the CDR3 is TGCGCCAGCAGCCGGGAGGGGATGACTGAAGCTTTCTTT. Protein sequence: CASSREGMTEAFF.

CDR3 sequence reads: CASSFDRASNQPQHF. For the CDR3, the DNA is TGTGCCAGCAGTTTCGACAGGGCGAGCAATCAGCCCCAGCATTTT. The rearrangement links TRBV6-5 to TRBJ1-5; TRBD1 matches at 7 bases. The germline V gene encodes CDR1 MNHEY and CDR2 SVGAGI. Losses at the gene ends were 4 bases for V and 1 base for J; bases not matched to a gene: 4. The CDR3 length is 15 residues.

CDR3 in DNA: TGCGCCACGTCGCGCTCTGGGGCCAACGTCCTGACTTTC. Translated, it gives CATSRSGANVLTF. The chain is built from TRBV5-1 and TRBJ2-6; the D is unclear. V shed 9 bases and J shed 0 bases, with 7 bases lying between them. CDR1 is SGHRS and CDR2 is YFSETQ in the germline V gene. The CDR3 is 13 amino acids.

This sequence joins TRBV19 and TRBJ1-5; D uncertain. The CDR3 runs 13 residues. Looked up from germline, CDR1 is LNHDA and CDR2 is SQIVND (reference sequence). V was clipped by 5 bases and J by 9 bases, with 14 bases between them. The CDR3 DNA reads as TGTGCCAGTAGTGAGAGGGTTTGGGGGCCCCAGCATTTT. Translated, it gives CASSERVWGPQHF.

CDR3 sequence (DNA): TGTGCCAGCACCTTCGCGGGGGGGCCTGAGACCCAGTACTTC. This gives the protein CASTFAGGPETQYF. J is TRBJ2-5 and V is TRBV6-5; 9 bases agree with TRBD2. J gave up 5 bases and V 7 bases, and 8 bases lay outside the gene matches. Per germline, CDR1 MNHEY and CDR2 SVGAGI. The CDR3 sequence is 14 residues long.

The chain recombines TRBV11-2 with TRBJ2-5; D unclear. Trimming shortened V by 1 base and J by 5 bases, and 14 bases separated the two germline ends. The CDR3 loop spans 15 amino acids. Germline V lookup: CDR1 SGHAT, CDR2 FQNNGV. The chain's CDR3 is CASSLGLGGGETQYF. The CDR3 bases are TGTGCCAGCAGCTTAGGTCTAGGTGGTGGGGAGACCCAGTACTTC.

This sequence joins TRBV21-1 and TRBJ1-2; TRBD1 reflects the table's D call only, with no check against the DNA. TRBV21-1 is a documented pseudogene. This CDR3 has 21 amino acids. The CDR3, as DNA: TGTGCCAGCAGCAAATGTGCCTCGGAGGGACAGTCAGGCCCCCTTAACTATGGCTACACCTTC. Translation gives CASSKCASEGQSGPLNYGYTF.

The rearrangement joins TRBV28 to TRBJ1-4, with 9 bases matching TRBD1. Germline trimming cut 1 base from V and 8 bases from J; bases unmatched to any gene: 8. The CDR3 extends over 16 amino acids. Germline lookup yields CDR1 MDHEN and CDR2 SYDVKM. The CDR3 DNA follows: TGTGCCAGCAGTTTATCCGCCGGGACAGGGCGAGAAAAACTGTTTTTT. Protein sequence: CASSLSAGTGREKLFF. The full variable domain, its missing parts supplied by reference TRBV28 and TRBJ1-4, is DVKVTQSSRYLVKRTGEKVFLECVQDMDHENMFWYRQDPGLGLRLIYFSYDVKMKEKGDIPEGYSVSREKKERFSLILESASTNQTSMYLCASSLSAGTGREKLFFGSGTQLSVL.

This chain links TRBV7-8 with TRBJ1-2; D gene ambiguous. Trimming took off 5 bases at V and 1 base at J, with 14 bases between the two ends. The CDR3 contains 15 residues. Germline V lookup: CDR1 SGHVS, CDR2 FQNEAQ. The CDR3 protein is CASSPRTGNNYGYTF. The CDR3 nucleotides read TGTGCCAGCAGCCCCAGGACGGGGAATAACTATGGCTACACCTTC.

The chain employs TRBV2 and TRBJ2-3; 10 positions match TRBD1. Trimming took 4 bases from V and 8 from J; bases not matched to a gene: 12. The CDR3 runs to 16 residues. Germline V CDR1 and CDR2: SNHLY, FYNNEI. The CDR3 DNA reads TGTGCCAGCAGTGCCGGACAGGGGGATACCAGCGGTACGCAGTATTTT. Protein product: CASSAGQGDTSGTQYF.

The CDR3 sequence is CASTYGGPNQPQHF. The CDR3 bases are TGTGCCAGCACCTATGGAGGGCCGAATCAGCCCCAGCATTTT. The gene calls are TRBV28 and TRBJ1-5, with unresolved D. Per germline, CDR1 MDHEN and CDR2 SYDVKM. This CDR3 contains 14 residues. V shed 7 bases and J shed 4 bases, with 14 bases lying between them.

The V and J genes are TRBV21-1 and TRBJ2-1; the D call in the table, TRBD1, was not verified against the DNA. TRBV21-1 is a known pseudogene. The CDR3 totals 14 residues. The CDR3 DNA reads TGTGCCAGCAGAGGACAGGGGGCTAACAATGAGCAGTTCTTC. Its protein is CASRGQGANNEQFF.

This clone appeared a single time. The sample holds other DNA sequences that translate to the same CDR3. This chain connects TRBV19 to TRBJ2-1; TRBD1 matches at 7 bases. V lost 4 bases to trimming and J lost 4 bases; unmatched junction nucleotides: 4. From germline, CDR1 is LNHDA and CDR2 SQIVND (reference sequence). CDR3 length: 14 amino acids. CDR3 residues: CASSTGQVYNEQFF. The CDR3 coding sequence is TGTGCCAGTAGTACTGGACAGGTTTACAATGAGCAGTTCTTC.

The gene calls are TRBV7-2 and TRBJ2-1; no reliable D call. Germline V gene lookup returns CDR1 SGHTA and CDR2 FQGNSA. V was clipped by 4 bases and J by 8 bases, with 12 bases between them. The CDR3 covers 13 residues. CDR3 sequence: CASSSQRLDEQFF. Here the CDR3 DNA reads TGTGCCAGCAGCTCCCAGAGGCTCGATGAGCAGTTCTTC.